The entry below describes one T cell receptor beta chain. The data were taken from a study of cytomegalovirus exposure and HLA in healthy donors. As for the study in general: Genetic ancestry analysis placed approximately 79% of the 398 donors that were genotyped in the Caucasian-associated cluster.

The PCR had 60 Vbeta and 13 Jbeta primers. Profiled with immunoSEQ multiplex PCR; TCRdb holds only in-frame clones, not every one. The data show under 200,000 clones, about 78% seen once. Per germline, CDR1 SQVTM and CDR2 ANQGSEA. The CDR3 loop spans 15 amino acids. V lost 4 bases and J 0 bases, leaving 13 bases between the germline ends. The sequence was obtained from a man between 40 and 49 years old in good health and CMV-seronegative. The sample taken for sequencing was PBMCs. The gene calls are TRBV29-1 and TRBJ1-3, with D tentatively TRBD1 (5 bases). CDR3 in DNA: TGCAGCGTTGCCGGGGGGAATGTCTCTGGAAACACCATATATTTT. Amino acids: CSVAGGNVSGNTIYF.